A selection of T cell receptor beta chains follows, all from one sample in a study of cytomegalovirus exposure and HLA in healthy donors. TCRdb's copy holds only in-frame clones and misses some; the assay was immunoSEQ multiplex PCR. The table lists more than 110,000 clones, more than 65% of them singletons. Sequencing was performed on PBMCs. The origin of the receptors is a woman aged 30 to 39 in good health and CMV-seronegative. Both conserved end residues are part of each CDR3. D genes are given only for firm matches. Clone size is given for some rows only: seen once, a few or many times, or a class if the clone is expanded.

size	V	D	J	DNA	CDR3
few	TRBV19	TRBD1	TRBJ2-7	TGTGCCAGTAGTATAGCAGGGGGATACGAGCAGTACTTC	CASSIAGGYEQYF
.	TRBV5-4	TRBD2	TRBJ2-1	TGTGCCAGCACCAAAGGACTAGCGGGGGGGCCCAGCCTCAATGAGCAGTTCTTC	CASTKGLAGGPSLNEQFF
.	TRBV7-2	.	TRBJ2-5	TGTGCCAGCAGCTTAGAGGGGGGGCAAGCGGAGACCCAGTACTTC	CASSLEGGQAETQYF
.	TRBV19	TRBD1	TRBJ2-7	TGTGCCAGTAGTATAGCGGCAGGGGGCGCCGGAACCTACGAGCAGTACTTC	CASSIAAGGAGTYEQYF
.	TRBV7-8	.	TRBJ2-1	TGTGCCAGCAGCTCCCTACTTACTAGCTCCTACAATGAGCAGTTCTTC	CASSSLLTSSYNEQFF
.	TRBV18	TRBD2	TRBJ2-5	TGTGCCAGCTCACCAGGGACTAGCGGGCAAGAGACCCAGTACTTC	CASSPGTSGQETQYF
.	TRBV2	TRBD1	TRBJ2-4	TGTGCCACCAGGCCGGGACAGGGGTATCTGGCCAAAAACATTCAGTACTTC	CATRPGQGYLAKNIQYF
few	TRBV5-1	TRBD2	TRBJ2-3	TGCGCCAGCAGCTTGGAGGGACTAGCGGGAGCCCCAGGGCTCACAGATACGCAGTATTTT	CASSLEGLAGAPGLTDTQYF
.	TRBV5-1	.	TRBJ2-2	TGCGCCAGCAGCTTGGGAGGGACGAACACCGGGGAGCTGTTTTTT	CASSLGGTNTGELFF
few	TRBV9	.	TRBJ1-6	TGTGCCAGCAGCGTAGCTGGACAGAGCTCCTATAATTCACCCCTCCACTTT	CASSVAGQSSYNSPLHF
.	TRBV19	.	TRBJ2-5	TGTGCCAGTAGTTGGAACAGGGAAGAGACCCAGTACTTC	CASSWNREETQYF
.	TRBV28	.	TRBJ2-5	TGTGCCAGCACCCCTTGGGAGTCGTATGAGACCCAGTACTTC	CASTPWESYETQYF
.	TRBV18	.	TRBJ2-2	TGTGCCAGCTCACCACGGGGGGGCTCGAACACCGGGGAGCTGTTTTTT	CASSPRGGSNTGELFF
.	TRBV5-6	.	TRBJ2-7	TGTGCCAGCAGCTTGGAGGACAGACCCTACGAGCAGTACTTC	CASSLEDRPYEQYF
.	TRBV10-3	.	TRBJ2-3	TGTGCCATCAGTGGCCGGACGGGAAAGACAGATACGCAGTATTTT	CAISGRTGKTDTQYF
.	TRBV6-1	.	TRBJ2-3	TGTGCCAGCAGATACGGACAGGGAGGGGCAGATACGCAGTATTTT	CASRYGQGGADTQYF
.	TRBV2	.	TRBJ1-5	TGTGCCAGCAACCGGGGGAGCAATCAGCCCCAGCATTTT	CASNRGSNQPQHF
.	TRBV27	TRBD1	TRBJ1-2	TGTGCCAGCAGTCAGTGGACAGGAAAGCTTTACTATGGCTACACCTTC	CASSQWTGKLYYGYTF
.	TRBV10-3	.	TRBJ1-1	TGTGCCATCAGTGAGCCCGCGCTGAACACTGAAGCTTTCTTT	CAISEPALNTEAFF
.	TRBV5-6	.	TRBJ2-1	TGTGCCAGCAGTTTTTGGCGGGTGATCTCCTACAATGAGCAGTTCTTC	CASSFWRVISYNEQFF
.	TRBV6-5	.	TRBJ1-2	TGTGCCAGCAGCCCCCTAGGCACCAGAGGAGGCTACACCTTC	CASSPLGTRGGYTF
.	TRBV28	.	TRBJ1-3	TGTGCCAGCAGCGTGGGGGGATCTCGAGGAAACACCATATATTTT	CASSVGGSRGNTIYF
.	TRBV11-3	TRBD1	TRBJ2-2	TGTGCCAGCAGCCCCGACAGGGTAGCCGGGGAGCTGTTTTTT	CASSPDRVAGELFF
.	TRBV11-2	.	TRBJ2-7	TGTGCCAGCAGCTCCATCGGGGGTCAGGGTCCCTACGAGCAGTACTTC	CASSSIGGQGPYEQYF
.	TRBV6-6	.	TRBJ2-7	TGTGCCAGCAGTTATTCAGGGTTTGAGCAGTACTTC	CASSYSGFEQYF
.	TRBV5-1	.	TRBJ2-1	TGCGCCAGCAGCTTGGGACAGCTATACAATGAGCAGTTCTTC	CASSLGQLYNEQFF
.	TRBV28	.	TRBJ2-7	TGTGCCAGCAGTATAAGCGACGAGCAGTACTTC	CASSISDEQYF
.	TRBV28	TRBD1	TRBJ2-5	TGTGCCAGCAGTCTGTTAGGGGGCGGAGAGACCCAGTACTTC	CASSLLGGGETQYF
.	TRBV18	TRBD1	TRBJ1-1	TGTGCCAGCTCACCACCACCAGGGGGATTCACTGAAGCTTTCTTT	CASSPPPGGFTEAFF
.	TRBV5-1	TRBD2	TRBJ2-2	TGCGCCAGCAGCACGGGGACGGGACTAGTGGGCGCCGGGGAGCTGTTTTTT	CASSTGTGLVGAGELFF
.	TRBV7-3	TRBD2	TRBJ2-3	TGTGCCAGCAGCCACAGACTAGCGGGAGAGTCAGATACGCAGTATTTT	CASSHRLAGESDTQYF
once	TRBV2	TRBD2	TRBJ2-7	TGTGCCAGCAGCCGGGAGGCGTACGAGCAGTACTTC	CASSREAYEQYF
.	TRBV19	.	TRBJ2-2	TGTGCCAGTAGTCCGCGGACAGACGCGGACACCGGGGAGCTGTTTTTT	CASSPRTDADTGELFF
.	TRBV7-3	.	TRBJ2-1	TGTGCCAGCAGCTTCGGCGGGATCTACAATGAGCAGTTCTTC	CASSFGGIYNEQFF
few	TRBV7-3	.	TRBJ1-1	TGTGCCAGCAGCTCTGGCCCGGAGACTGAAGCTTTCTTT	CASSSGPETEAFF
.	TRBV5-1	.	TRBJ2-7	TGCGCCAGCAGCGCAGGGGTGGACGAGCAGTACTTC	CASSAGVDEQYF
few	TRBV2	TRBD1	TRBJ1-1	TGTGCCAGCAGTTTGGGGACGACAGGGTCCCGTCGTACTGAAGCTTTCTTT	CASSLGTTGSRRTEAFF
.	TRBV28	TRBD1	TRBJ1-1	TGTGCCAGCTTTGGGGACAGCCCCACTGAAGCTTTCTTT	CASFGDSPTEAFF
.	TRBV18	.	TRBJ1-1	TGTGCCAGCTCACCCGCGGGGTTAGCTGAAGCTTTCTTT	CASSPAGLAEAFF
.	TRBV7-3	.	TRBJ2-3	TGTGCCAGCAGCCCCTCTAGCGGCACAGATACGCAGTATTTT	CASSPSSGTDTQYF
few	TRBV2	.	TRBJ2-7	TGTGCCAGCAGTGAAGTCCAGTTGCAGGGCGAGCAGTACTTC	CASSEVQLQGEQYF
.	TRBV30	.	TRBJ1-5	TGTGCCTGGAGTGTGGTGGCAGGCCCCCAGCATTTT	CAWSVVAGPQHF
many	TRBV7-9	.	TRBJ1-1	TGTGCCAGCAGCTTACGGGAGGGGAGCGGAGCTTTCTTT	CASSLREGSGAFF
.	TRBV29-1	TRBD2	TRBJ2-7	TGCAGCGTTGGGGCTAGCGGGACCCACGACTTACGCGAGCAGTACTTC	CSVGASGTHDLREQYF
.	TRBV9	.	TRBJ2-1	TGTGCCAGCAGCGCACAACTGGCGGATGAGCAGTTCTTC	CASSAQLADEQFF
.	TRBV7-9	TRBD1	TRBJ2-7	TGTGCCAGCAGCTTAGGGGTCGGGCAGGGGGACGAGCAGTACTTC	CASSLGVGQGDEQYF
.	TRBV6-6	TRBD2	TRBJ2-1	TGTGCCAGCAGTTACGTAGCGGGAGCATACAATGAGCAGTTCTTC	CASSYVAGAYNEQFF
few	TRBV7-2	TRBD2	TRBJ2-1	TGTGCCAGCAGCTTAGTCCCGGGAGGGCCCTCAGTTGACGACAATGAGCAGTTCTTC	CASSLVPGGPSVDDNEQFF
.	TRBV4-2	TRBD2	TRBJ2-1	TGTGCCAGCAGCCGACTAGCGGGGGGGAATGAGCAGTTCTTC	CASSRLAGGNEQFF
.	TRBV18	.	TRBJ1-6	TGTGCCAGCTCACCGTCGACCAGGTTAGAAAATTCACCCCTCCACTTT	CASSPSTRLENSPLHF
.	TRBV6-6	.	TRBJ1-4	TGTGCCAGCAGTTCAGTTGGTTCAACTAATGAAAAACTGTTTTTT	CASSSVGSTNEKLFF
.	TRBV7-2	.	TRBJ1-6	TGTGCCAGCAGCTCACCGGCGGCCAATAATTCACCCCTCCACTTT	CASSSPAANNSPLHF
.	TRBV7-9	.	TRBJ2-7	TGTTCCAGCAGCCGCTTAACCCCCAGCGAGCAGTACTTC	CSSSRLTPSEQYF
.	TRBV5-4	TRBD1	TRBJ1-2	TGTGCCAGCAGCTTGGGAGCGGGACAGGGGAGCTATGGCTACACCTTC	CASSLGAGQGSYGYTF
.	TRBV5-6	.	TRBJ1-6	TGTGCCAGCAGCTTGGCCTCTTCACCCCTCCACTTT	CASSLASSPLHF
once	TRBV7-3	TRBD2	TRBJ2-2	TGTGCCAGCAGCTCACGGACTAGCGGGGACACCGGGGAGCTGTTTTTT	CASSSRTSGDTGELFF
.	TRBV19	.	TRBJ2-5	TGTGCCAGTAGTAAGCGAACGGAAGAAGAGACCCAGTACTTC	CASSKRTEEETQYF
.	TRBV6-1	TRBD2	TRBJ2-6	TGTGCCAGCAGTGACGCGGGACTAGCGGGTTTATCTGGGGCCAACGTCCTGACTTTC	CASSDAGLAGLSGANVLTF
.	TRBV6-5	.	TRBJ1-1	TGTGCCAGCAGTGGGGAGCGGGAACGGGGTGAAGCTTTCTTT	CASSGERERGEAFF